One T cell receptor (beta chain) is described in this entry. Its antigen is not yet known. No qualities accompany the bases; no much larger clone lies one base away. TCRbeta CDR3 regions were amplified from genomic DNA using the immunoSEQ Assay, a bias-controlled multiplex PCR. Per the source publication's procedure: Nucleated cell counts per sample were estimated from amplification of reference gene primers within the assay. To quantify the absolute abundance of each unique TCRbeta CDR3 rearrangement, sequence reads were collapsed and filtered. For each sample, productive Simpson clonality was calculated by taking the square root of Simpson's diversity index across productive rearrangements. TCRdb retrieved this table from immuneACCESS and kept in-frame rearrangements only. Not all clones are present; in checked studies, unresolved V genes account for under half, and no reason is known for the remainder. V, J and clone size derive from that table, while D and trimming were established from the DNA sequence. Recorded for this sample are about 150,000 clones; roughly 84% of them occurred a single time. The top ten clones comprise around 2.2% of the sample.

This sample stems from a study of blood T cell repertoires in COVID-19 (TCRdb year 2020). Looking at the study overall: Samples from collaborators originated in the United States, Italy and Spain and spanned both the acute and convalescent phases of COVID-19. The material from the prospective study consisted of cDNA or gDNA derived from T cells, B-cell-depleted T cells, or PBMCs. The dataset comprised deeply sampled blood TCRbeta repertoires from subjects exposed to, actively infected with, or recovered from COVID-19. A freely available public database, intended as a resource for researchers studying the immune response to SARS-CoV-2, is where the repertoires were released. The samples were drawn from the first 160 participants of the ongoing ImmuneRACE study and from 1,200 or so subjects provided by 6 global collaborators. Nearly every sample came with metadata listing a de-identified subject ID, COVID-19 status, age in years and sex. Where available, HLA class I and class II types were taken from metadata supplied by the sample provider and were not determined by assay-based typing.

Each collaborating institution followed its own protocols to collect whole blood in K2EDTA tubes. For TCRbeta analysis, collaborators shipped samples as frozen whole blood, isolated PBMCs, or DNA extracted from either of those sample types. The germline V gene supplies CDR1 MDHEN and CDR2 SYDVKM. The CDR3 spans 16 residues, from the cysteine through the phenylalanine. Only the CDR3 region is kept as DNA, spanning 48 bases read in frame from base 1. V was cut back by 5 bases and J by 2 bases, leaving a gap of 18 bases between them. General study outcomes and caveats: The amount of clinical and demographic metadata varied by source and participant and was provided uncurated.

This TCR derives from a man in his sixties or seventies with acute or convalescent COVID-19. The sample comprised peripheral blood. The receptor chain draws on TRBV28 and TRBJ1-2, with TRBD1 as a weak D call on 6 bases. The bases read TGTGCCAGCAGTCCTACCTTCGGGGGGCCCAACTATGGCTACACCTTC. It translates to CASSPTFGGPNYGYTF.